Listed below are T cell receptor beta chains from one sample, sequenced in a study of blood T cell repertoires in COVID-19. Sequencing used immunoSEQ multiplex PCR; TCRdb keeps in-frame clones, though not all of them. The table lists around 300,000 clones, around 83% of them singletons. Sequenced: peripheral blood. The receptors here all came from a man younger than 45 with active or convalescent COVID-19. Both conserved end residues are part of each CDR3. Fields, in order: CDR3 length, D gene, clone size, J gene, V gene, CDR3 protein, CDR3 DNA. D genes are given only for firm matches. The size field is filled for only some rows; it gives once, few, many or a size class.

len: 13
d_gene: TRBD1
abundance: NA
j_gene: TRBJ1-5
v_gene: TRBV6-5
CDR3aa: CASRDRADQPQHF
CDR3nt: TGTGCCAGCAGGGACAGGGCGGACCAGCCCCAGCATTTT

len: 15
d_gene: TRBD1
abundance: NA
j_gene: TRBJ1-4
v_gene: TRBV28
CDR3aa: CASSLAGQGARKLFF
CDR3nt: TGTGCCAGCAGTTTGGCTGGGCAGGGGGCGCGAAAACTGTTTTTT

len: 14
d_gene: TRBD1
abundance: NA
j_gene: TRBJ1-4
v_gene: TRBV30
CDR3aa: CAWSVGGSNEKLFF
CDR3nt: TGTGCCTGGAGTGTAGGGGGCTCTAATGAAAAACTGTTTTTT

len: 14
d_gene: TRBD1
abundance: NA
j_gene: TRBJ1-1
v_gene: TRBV14
CDR3aa: CASSLGTANTEAFF
CDR3nt: TGTGCCAGCAGCCTCGGGACAGCTAACACTGAAGCTTTCTTT

len: 14
d_gene: TRBD1
abundance: NA
j_gene: TRBJ2-7
v_gene: TRBV7-9
CDR3aa: CASSMTGGGYEQYF
CDR3nt: TGTGCCAGCAGCATGACAGGGGGCGGATACGAGCAGTACTTC

len: 17
d_gene: TRBD1
abundance: NA
j_gene: TRBJ2-1
v_gene: TRBV4-3
CDR3aa: CASSQVSGQNSYNEQFF
CDR3nt: TGCGCCAGCAGCCAAGTTTCGGGACAGAACTCCTACAATGAGCAGTTCTTC

len: 14
d_gene: NA
abundance: NA
j_gene: TRBJ1-1
v_gene: TRBV28
CDR3aa: CASRPRGSNTEAFF
CDR3nt: TGTGCCAGCAGACCAAGAGGGTCAAACACTGAAGCTTTCTTT

len: 13
d_gene: NA
abundance: NA
j_gene: TRBJ1-4
v_gene: TRBV6-4
CDR3aa: CASSEAPGEKLFF
CDR3nt: TGTGCCAGCAGTGAGGCCCCAGGGGAAAAACTGTTTTTT

len: 16
d_gene: TRBD1
abundance: few
j_gene: TRBJ2-1
v_gene: TRBV4-2
CDR3aa: CASSPRTGTGTNEQFF
CDR3nt: TGTGCCAGCAGCCCCCGGACCGGGACAGGTACCAATGAGCAGTTCTTC

len: 15
d_gene: NA
abundance: NA
j_gene: TRBJ2-2
v_gene: TRBV7-8
CDR3aa: CASSFVRRGTGELFF
CDR3nt: TGTGCCAGCAGCTTTGTGAGGCGAGGCACCGGGGAGCTGTTTTTT

len: 14
d_gene: NA
abundance: NA
j_gene: TRBJ2-3
v_gene: TRBV3-1/TRBV3-2
CDR3aa: CASSPRGDTDTQYF
CDR3nt: TGTGCCAGCAGCCCCAGGGGGGATACAGATACGCAGTATTTT

len: 18
d_gene: NA
abundance: NA
j_gene: TRBJ1-6
v_gene: TRBV4-1
CDR3aa: CASSQEGQGQSYNSPLHF
CDR3nt: TGCGCCAGCAGCCAAGAGGGGCAGGGTCAGTCCTATAATTCACCCCTCCACTTT

len: 16
d_gene: TRBD1
abundance: few
j_gene: TRBJ1-3
v_gene: TRBV6-1
CDR3aa: CASSGRDSPSPSTIYF
CDR3nt: TGTGCCAGCAGTGGAAGGGACAGCCCATCGCCTAGCACCATATATTTT

len: 13
d_gene: TRBD1
abundance: few
j_gene: TRBJ2-7
v_gene: TRBV29-1
CDR3aa: CSGLRGTGGEQYF
CDR3nt: TGCAGCGGGCTTCGGGGGACAGGGGGAGAGCAGTACTTC

len: 14
d_gene: TRBD2
abundance: NA
j_gene: TRBJ2-7
v_gene: TRBV7-9
CDR3aa: CASSQREGSYEQYF
CDR3nt: TGTGCCAGCAGCCAGCGGGAGGGCTCCTACGAGCAGTACTTC

len: 14
d_gene: TRBD2
abundance: few
j_gene: TRBJ2-7
v_gene: TRBV3-1/TRBV3-2
CDR3aa: CASSLAGGLNEQYF
CDR3nt: TGTGCCAGCAGCTTAGCGGGAGGGCTCAACGAGCAGTACTTC

len: 18
d_gene: NA
abundance: NA
j_gene: TRBJ2-1
v_gene: TRBV27
CDR3aa: CASSFLMRERGSYNEQFF
CDR3nt: TGTGCCAGCAGTTTCCTTATGCGGGAAAGAGGCTCCTACAATGAGCAGTTCTTC

len: 14
d_gene: NA
abundance: NA
j_gene: TRBJ1-4
v_gene: TRBV30
CDR3aa: CAWSVARDKGFQFF
CDR3nt: TGTGCCTGGAGTGTGGCCCGGGACAAAGGTTTTCAGTTTTTT

len: 13
d_gene: NA
abundance: few
j_gene: TRBJ2-7
v_gene: TRBV5-6
CDR3aa: CASSLWTAYEQYF
CDR3nt: TGTGCCAGCAGCTTGTGGACAGCCTACGAGCAGTACTTC

len: 15
d_gene: TRBD2
abundance: NA
j_gene: TRBJ2-7
v_gene: TRBV2
CDR3aa: CASRRTSGRTYEQYF
CDR3nt: TGTGCCAGCAGACGTACTAGCGGGAGGACTTACGAGCAGTACTTC

len: 20
d_gene: TRBD2
abundance: NA
j_gene: TRBJ2-5
v_gene: TRBV4-2
CDR3aa: CASSPPWGLAGAPGGETQYF
CDR3nt: TGTGCCAGCAGCCCTCCGTGGGGCCTAGCGGGGGCGCCCGGGGGAGAGACCCAGTACTTC

len: 14
d_gene: TRBD1
abundance: NA
j_gene: TRBJ1-3
v_gene: TRBV2
CDR3aa: CASSRTGTGNTIYF
CDR3nt: TGTGCCAGCAGTCGGACAGGGACAGGAAACACCATATATTTT

len: 13
d_gene: NA
abundance: NA
j_gene: TRBJ2-7
v_gene: TRBV7-3
CDR3aa: CASSNQVGHEQYF
CDR3nt: TGTGCCAGCAGCAATCAAGTGGGGCACGAGCAGTACTTC

len: 15
d_gene: NA
abundance: many
j_gene: TRBJ2-2
v_gene: TRBV24-1
CDR3aa: CATSVGSLNTGELFF
CDR3nt: TGTGCCACCAGTGTGGGCAGCTTGAACACCGGGGAGCTGTTTTTT

len: 13
d_gene: NA
abundance: NA
j_gene: TRBJ2-7
v_gene: TRBV24-1
CDR3aa: CATSETASVEQYF
CDR3nt: TGTGCCACCAGTGAAACAGCCTCCGTGGAGCAGTACTTC

len: 15
d_gene: NA
abundance: NA
j_gene: TRBJ2-7
v_gene: TRBV4-3
CDR3aa: CASSQEMVSSYEQYF
CDR3nt: TGCGCCAGCAGCCAAGAAATGGTGAGCTCCTACGAGCAGTACTTC

len: 15
d_gene: TRBD2
abundance: NA
j_gene: TRBJ2-1
v_gene: TRBV19
CDR3aa: CASSRGLAGNNEQFF
CDR3nt: TGTGCCAGTAGTAGGGGACTAGCGGGAAATAATGAGCAGTTCTTC

len: 15
d_gene: NA
abundance: few
j_gene: TRBJ1-4
v_gene: TRBV5-1
CDR3aa: CASSLEPQSYEKLFF
CDR3nt: TGCGCCAGCAGCTTGGAGCCTCAATCTTATGAAAAACTGTTTTTT

len: 15
d_gene: NA
abundance: NA
j_gene: TRBJ1-6
v_gene: TRBV5-1
CDR3aa: CASSLGGFYNSPLHF
CDR3nt: TGCGCCAGCAGCTTGGGCGGGTTTTATAATTCACCCCTCCACTTT

len: 12
d_gene: NA
abundance: NA
j_gene: TRBJ2-7
v_gene: TRBV27
CDR3aa: CASSPGNYEQYF
CDR3nt: TGTGCCAGCAGTCCGGGGAACTACGAGCAGTACTTC

len: 16
d_gene: TRBD2
abundance: NA
j_gene: TRBJ2-4
v_gene: TRBV7-6
CDR3aa: CASSRSGLAGENIQYF
CDR3nt: TGTGCCAGCAGCAGATCTGGACTAGCGGGGGAAAACATTCAGTACTTC

len: 13
d_gene: NA
abundance: NA
j_gene: TRBJ2-5
v_gene: TRBV28
CDR3aa: CASSLRGQETQYF
CDR3nt: TGTGCCAGCAGTTTACGGGGTCAAGAGACCCAGTACTTC

len: 13
d_gene: NA
abundance: once
j_gene: TRBJ1-5
v_gene: TRBV19
CDR3aa: CASSLAVNQPQHF
CDR3nt: TGTGCCAGTAGCCTGGCCGTGAATCAGCCCCAGCATTTT

len: 16
d_gene: NA
abundance: few
j_gene: TRBJ1-1
v_gene: TRBV9
CDR3aa: CASSAGGGITATEAFF
CDR3nt: TGTGCCAGCAGCGCGGGAGGGGGGATAACGGCCACTGAAGCTTTCTTT

len: 14
d_gene: NA
abundance: NA
j_gene: TRBJ1-1
v_gene: TRBV28
CDR3aa: CASSLSDRNTEAFF
CDR3nt: TGTGCCAGCAGTTTATCTGACAGGAACACTGAAGCTTTCTTT